Sequencing of this T cell receptor (beta chain) was carried out in a study of Graves' ophthalmopathy and Graves' hyperthyroidism (dated by TCRdb to 2016 to 2018). About the study as a whole: A patient counted as having stable hyperthyroidism if there was no progression to ophthalmopathy within 18 months of follow-up. TCR beta repertoire signatures were used to distinguish Graves' ophthalmopathy from Graves' hyperthyroidism and to predict progression to ophthalmopathy. Following sampling, methimazole starting at 30 mg daily was administered to hyperthyroidism patients, and high-dose intravenous methylprednisolone was administered to ophthalmopathy patients. To explore V-J signatures distinguishing ophthalmopathy from hyperthyroidism, a discovery set of some 100 patients (fewer than 45 ophthalmopathy, some 57 stable hyperthyroidism) was enrolled. In total, 135 blood samples were TCR-sequenced: roughly 45 ophthalmopathy, approximately 75 hyperthyroidism and about 17 hyperthyroidism-to-ophthalmopathy patients. For independent validation, a separate cohort was made up of about 18 hyperthyroidism patients plus 17 patients who later progressed from hyperthyroidism to ophthalmopathy. In roughly six hyperthyroidism patients, T-cell repertoires of thyroid tissue and blood were compared.

For repertoire sequencing, TCR beta CDR3 regions were amplified from RNA transcripts. The first round of RT-PCR was done with HTBI primers and the Qiagen OneStep RT-PCR kit, and was followed by a second round of multiplex PCR, then size selection and purification. Libraries were sequenced paired-end with 100 bp reads on an Illumina HiSeq2000. Under the source paper's analysis protocol: SOAPnuke was used to process the reads, throwing out any read that had adapters, had uncalled bases, had a mean Phred below 15, or lacked an exact constant-primer or identifier match. COPE v1.2.5 was used to merge the high-quality paired reads. Clonotypes were defined as unique nucleotide sequences and were aligned to IMGT TRB V, D and J references using MiTCR v1.1. Analysis was restricted to V-J combinations with a frequency above 0.0001, which covered about 99% of repertoires. A TCR clonal expansion and chaos score per V-J combination was defined as the ratio of F50 clonal expansion to chaos observed in the TCRdist matrix. Features were reduced by Welch's t-statistics and random forest to around 14 V-J combinations, which fed a naive Bayes classifier. The Morisita-Horn index was used to measure how similar the thyroid and blood repertoires were. In-frame beta chains were kept once TCRdb had trimmed the public reads at Q25 with fastp and called clones with MiXCR. Entries are consolidated by CDR3 protein sequence, retaining the most common genes and DNA. These V and J calls rely on TCRdb rather than the paper's analysis. For this sample the table gives around 1.1 million distinct CDR3 sequences, of which less than 45% were detected only once. 8.5% to 14% of the sample goes to the ten largest clones.

The CDR3 contains 18 residues, cysteine and phenylalanine counted. Solely the CDR3 DNA is kept, with 54 bases framed from the first base. Via the germline V gene, CDR1 is SGDLS and CDR2 YYNGEE. The germline V end is reduced by 4 bases and the J end by 6 bases; junction bases left unmatched: 13. Patients with hyperthyroidism were aged 18 to 65 years, had been newly diagnosed, and had a disease duration of less than 2 months. Patients with other autoimmune diseases, uncontrolled infections, pregnancy or lactation were excluded. Clinical symptoms, serum thyroxine, TRAb, thyroid ultrasound and orbital computed tomography were used for diagnosis. Trizol reagent was used to extract the total RNA, and its quality was then checked on an Agilent 2100 Bioanalyzer. On the study overall, not on this receptor specifically: Most expanded thyroid clonotypes with frequency above 0.001 were also detected in blood, suggesting blood repertoires may reflect the thyroid immune response. Ophthalmopathy was separated from stable hyperthyroidism by the 13-signature model with 87.88% sensitivity and 81% to 84% specificity in cross-validation and with 80%/75% in the test set. Sample size was not predetermined statistically, and investigators were not blinded to group allocation. In validation, the model predicted ophthalmopathy progression with 70.59% sensitivity and approximately 78% specificity; eleven to twelve predicted patients were CT-confirmed with GO in a median of 6.5 months.

This clonotype was seen only a few times. Its antigen is still unknown. Per-base quality was not reported, and no clone a single base away is much larger than it. Sequencing was done on a sample of peripheral blood or thyroid tissue (not recorded which). Here the chain combines TRBV9 and TRBJ2-2, with 12 bases aligning to TRBD1. This clonotype was sampled from an adult man with Graves' hyperthyroidism. The CDR3 corresponds to CASSPGTGGSGLSGELFF. The DNA reads TGTGCCAGCAGCCCCGGGACAGGGGGCAGTGGGTTGTCCGGGGAGCTGTTTTTT.